The 13 T cell receptor beta chains reported below all come from one sample, sequenced in a study of blood T cells in healthy people across ages. Combining a sample-barcoded 5' primer with a J-beta primer mix, a second PCR ran for roughly 7 to 12 cycles. TCRdb reprocessed the 5' RACE reads with MiXCR, giving one entry per CDR3 protein. The sample holds about 970,000 distinct CDR3 sequences, 51% seen once. Sequencing used blood. The source is a woman aged 55-69 years in good health.

J is TRBJ1-6 and V is TRBV4-1; D perhaps matches TRBD1 (5 bases). The ends were cut back, 4 bases at V and 8 bases at J, with 9 bases in the middle. Germline V gene lookup returns CDR1 MGHRA and CDR2 YSYEKL. The CDR3 consists of 13 residues. The CDR3: CASSRGIDSPLHF. Written as DNA, the CDR3 is TGCGCCAGCAGCCGGGGGATAGATTCACCCCTCCACTTT.

This clonotype occurred a few times. This chain connects TRBV20-1 to TRBJ2-1; no firm D call. Trimming took 0 bases from V and 3 from J, leaving 18 bases between them. The CDR3 has 17 amino acids. Germline values: CDR1 DFQATT, CDR2 SNEGSKA (reference sequence). The DNA for the CDR3 is TGCAGTGCTAGAGATCAGGTACTATCCCCCAGCTACAATGAGCAGTTCTTC. Translation: CSARDQVLSPSYNEQFF.

This clonotype was seen once. The junction departs from germline at one end; a sequencing error may be responsible. The chain has TRBV3-1 and TRBJ2-3; D is unresolved. CDR3 length: 13 residues. Germline CDR1 and CDR2: LGHDT and YNNKEL (reference sequence). The CDR3 here is CARSQDSADTQYF. The DNA of the CDR3 is TGTGCCCGCAGCCAAGATTCGGCAGATACGCAGTATTTT.

The chain joins TRBV29-1 to TRBJ1-4; TRBD1 is a possible D gene (5 bases). V lost 7 bases and J 8 bases, leaving 17 bases between the germline ends. CDR3 length: 13 residues. Germline CDR1 is SQVTM and CDR2 is ANQGSEA. CDR3 coding DNA: TGCAGCGGGCGGGACCAGGCACGGGAAAAACTGTTTTTT. It is translated as CSGRDQAREKLFF. Looking up the rest from reference TRBV29-1 and TRBJ1-4 gives the full variable domain: SAVISQKPSRDICQRGTSLTIQCQVDSQVTMMFWYRQQPGQSLTLIATANQGSEATYESGFVIDKFPISRPNLTFSTLTVSNMSPEDSSIYLCSGRDQAREKLFFGSGTQLSVL.

This clonotype was observed once. The V gene is TRBV6-2 or TRBV6-3, the J gene TRBJ2-5; possible D gene TRBD2, 6 bases. The J call may be incorrect, as the DNA end agrees better with TRBJ2-1. This CDR3 is built from 13 residues. The germline CDR1 and CDR2 sequences are MNHEY and SVGEGT. CDR3 bases: TGTGCCAGCAGTTACTGGAGGGGAGAGACCCAGTTCTTC. This gives the protein CASSYWRGETQFF.

The CDR3 sequence is CATSDPDLSSYNEQFF. The CDR3 coding sequence is TGTGCCACCAGTGATCCAGACTTGAGCTCCTACAATGAGCAGTTCTTC. The J gene is TRBJ2-1, the V gene TRBV24-1; D gene uncertain. Trimming left V 3 bases short and J 0 bases short, with 11 bases between. CDR1 is KGHDR, CDR2 SFDVKD, per germline. This CDR3 is built from 16 residues.

The V call is TRBV12-3 or TRBV12-4, the J call TRBJ2-4; the match to TRBD2 covers 7 bases. The last part of the DNA fits TRBJ2-7 better; the J call may be wrong. The CDR3 has 13 residues. The CDR3 DNA is TGTGCCAGCAGTTCCGGACTAGTTAGCGAGCAGTACTTC. This encodes CASSSGLVSEQYF.

This clonotype was detected once. In DNA form, the CDR3 reads TGTGCCAGCCTAGACCAGCACTACGAGCAGTACTTC. Protein product: CASLDQHYEQYF. V and J are TRBV28 and TRBJ2-4; unclear D gene. The J call may be in error: the DNA end matches TRBJ2-7 better. The CDR3 runs to 12 residues. CDR1 is MDHEN, CDR2 SYDVKM, per germline.

DNA of the CDR3: TGTGCCATCAGTGGGAGACTAGCGGTCTCCTACGAGCAGTACTTC. Translation: CAISGRLAVSYEQYF. The gene calls are TRBV10-3 and TRBJ2-7, with 9 bases fitting TRBD2. CDR1 and CDR2 (germline): ENHRY, SYGVKD. The CDR3 loop spans 15 amino acids. The V segment lost 4 bases and the J segment 0 bases; nucleotides outside the gene matches: 4.

This chain connects TRBV6-6 to TRBJ1-5; D call uncertain. Germline-derived CDR1 and CDR2 are MNHNY and SVGAGI (reference sequence). The CDR3 covers 14 residues. Trimming shortened V by 9 bases and J by 0 bases, and 12 bases separated the two germline ends. CDR3: CASKKGDSNQPQHF. In DNA, the CDR3 is TGTGCCAGTAAGAAGGGCGATAGCAATCAGCCCCAGCATTTT.

The rearrangement links TRBV5-5 to TRBJ2-4, with TRBD2 matching over 7 bases. The DNA end is a closer match to TRBJ2-7, so the J assignment may be wrong. From germline, CDR1 is SGHKS and CDR2 YYEKEE (reference sequence). The CDR3 is 16 amino acids. CDR3 residues: CASSLTTAGRAYEQYF. The CDR3 DNA sequence: TGTGCCAGCAGCTTGACCACAGCGGGGCGTGCCTACGAGCAGTACTTC.

The CDR3 protein is CASRPDISNTEAFF. The CDR3 nucleotides are TGTGCCAGCAGACCCGACATTTCGAACACTGAAGCTTTCTTT. J is TRBJ1-1 and V is TRBV28; D is unresolved. Trimming took 6 bases from V and 1 from J, leaving 12 bases between them. Germline lookup yields CDR1 MDHEN and CDR2 SYDVKM. This CDR3 spans 14 amino acids.

The V gene is TRBV28, the J gene TRBJ2-7; D is unclear. From germline, CDR1 is MDHEN and CDR2 SYDVKM. V gave up 4 bases and J gave up 4 bases, with 14 bases separating them. This CDR3 is 14 amino acids long. CDR3 sequence: CASSSRLHPYEQYF. The CDR3 nucleotides are TGTGCCAGCAGTTCCAGACTCCACCCTTACGAGCAGTACTTC.